The 4 T cell receptor beta chains below all came from one sample that was sequenced in a study of T cells after yellow fever vaccination. In TCRdb, the 5' RACE reads were re-called with MiXCR into one record per CDR3 protein. The sample includes around 310,000 distinct CDR3 sequences, 3.5% to 4.5% of them seen just once. The sequences come from PBMCs, collected 15 days after the yellow fever booster vaccination. The origin of the receptors is a young man who received the YFV17D yellow fever vaccine.

This clonotype was recorded a few times. The chain has TRBV13 and TRBJ2-1; tentatively, D is TRBD1 or TRBD2 (5 bases each). CDR3 length: 15 amino acids. Trimming removed 5 bases at V and 8 bases at J, with 19 bases between. The germline gives CDR1 PRHDT, CDR2 FYEKMQ (reference sequence). CDR3 region: CASSQMGLATDEQFF. DNA of the CDR3: TGTGCCAGCAGCCAAATGGGGCTAGCTACCGATGAGCAGTTCTTC. The whole variable domain, filled in from reference TRBV13 and TRBJ2-1, reads AAGVIQSPRHLIKEKRETATLKCYPIPRHDTVYWYQQGPGQDPQFLISFYEKMQSDKGSIPDRFSAQQFSDYHSELNMSSLELGDSALYFCASSQMGLATDEQFFGPGTRLTVL.

This sequence joins TRBV29-1 and TRBJ2-5; perhaps TRBD2 as D (7 bases). Trimming took off 6 bases at V and 5 bases at J, with 13 bases between the two ends. This CDR3 spans 12 amino acids. Germline CDR1 is SQVTM and CDR2 is ANQGSEA. The CDR3, as DNA: TGCAGCGTCGCAGGGGAGGGGGAGACCCAGTACTTC. Residues: CSVAGEGETQYF. Drawing the rest from reference TRBV29-1 and TRBJ2-5, the complete variable domain is SAVISQKPSRDICQRGTSLTIQCQVDSQVTMMFWYRQQPGQSLTLIATANQGSEATYESGFVIDKFPISRPNLTFSTLTVSNMSPEDSSIYLCSVAGEGETQYFGPGTRLLVL.

This clonotype has more than one count but fewer than ten. The chain recombines TRBV12-3 or TRBV12-4 with TRBJ1-2; D possibly corresponds to TRBD1 (5 bases). V dropped 5 bases and J dropped 5 bases, with 18 bases sitting between them. CDR3 length: 15 residues. The CDR3 DNA follows: TGTGCCAGCAGTCCCACAGGTGTGGCGAAATATGGCTACACCTTC. Its protein product is CASSPTGVAKYGYTF.

The chain employs TRBV9 and TRBJ1-2; 8 nucleotides align to TRBD1. CDR3 length: 15 residues. Trimming removed 0 bases from V and 7 bases from J; junction bases left unmatched: 8. Per germline, CDR1 SGDLS and CDR2 YYNGEE. The DNA of the CDR3 is TGTGCCAGCAGCGTAGAAGGAAGGACAGGGTCTGGCTACACCTTC. This translates into CASSVEGRTGSGYTF.